This note documents a single TCR beta chain sequence. These data are taken from a study of blood T cells in healthy people across ages. Together with a sample-barcoded 5' primer, a J-beta primer mix was included in a second PCR lasting roughly 6 to 12 cycles. A single record per CDR3 protein comes from TCRdb applying MiXCR to the 5' RACE reads. Among hundreds of thousands of distinct CDR3 sequences listed, 25% were seen once. Researchers report isolating at least 7 million PBMCs per sample. The germline V gene has CDR1 SGHRS and CDR2 YFSETQ. CDR3 length: 15 residues. Unmatched junction bases numbered 2, after V lost 2 bases and J lost 3 bases. These data also formed part of another study, on T cells of mothers and their children. That paper adds: Each 15 ul cDNA reaction used approximately 1.5 ug RNA; all RNA was used.

What was sequenced was blood. The chain is built from TRBV5-1 and TRBJ2-1, with TRBD2 identical over 10 bases. The TCR comes from a boy aged 5-17 years in good health. The CDR3 loop is CASSFLAGVYNEQFF. CDR3 bases: TGCGCCAGCAGCTTCCTAGCGGGGGTCTACAATGAGCAGTTCTTC.